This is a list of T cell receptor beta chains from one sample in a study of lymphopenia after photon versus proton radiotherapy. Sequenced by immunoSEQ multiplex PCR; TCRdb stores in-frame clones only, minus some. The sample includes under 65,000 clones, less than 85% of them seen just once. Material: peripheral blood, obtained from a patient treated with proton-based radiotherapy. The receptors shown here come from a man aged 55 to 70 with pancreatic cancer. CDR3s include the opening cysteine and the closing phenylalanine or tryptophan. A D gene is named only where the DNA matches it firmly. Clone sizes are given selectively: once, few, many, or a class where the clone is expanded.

CDR3: CASSSVSSGIQYF
DNA: TGTGCCAGTAGTAGTGTTTCCTCAGGCATTCAGTACTTC
V: TRBV19
D: NA
J: TRBJ2-4
size: NA

CDR3: CASSSGRSSYNEQFF
DNA: TGCGCCAGCAGCAGCGGGAGGAGCTCCTACAATGAGCAGTTCTTC
V: TRBV5-1
D: TRBD2
J: TRBJ2-1
size: NA

CDR3: CASSFSSYNEQFF
DNA: TGTGCCAGCAGTTTCTCCAGCTACAATGAGCAGTTCTTC
V: TRBV28
D: NA
J: TRBJ2-1
size: NA

CDR3: CASSLFSGANSF
DNA: TGTGCCAGCAGTTTATTCTCAGGGGCCAACTCCTTT
V: TRBV28
D: NA
J: TRBJ1-1
size: NA

CDR3: CASSLMTSSQETQYF
DNA: TGCGCCAGCAGCTTGATGACTAGCTCTCAAGAGACCCAGTACTTC
V: TRBV5-1
D: TRBD2
J: TRBJ2-5
size: NA

CDR3: CASSPRQGNTIYF
DNA: TGTGCCAGCAGTCCCCGACAGGGAAACACCATATATTTT
V: TRBV2
D: NA
J: TRBJ1-3
size: NA

CDR3: CASSLAGGRDNEQFF
DNA: TGTGCCAGCAGTCTAGCGGGAGGGCGAGACAATGAGCAGTTCTTC
V: TRBV28
D: TRBD2
J: TRBJ2-1
size: NA

CDR3: CAIRKTGGLQETQYF
DNA: TGTGCCATCAGGAAGACAGGGGGGCTCCAAGAGACCCAGTACTTC
V: TRBV10-3
D: TRBD1
J: TRBJ2-5
size: NA

CDR3: CAIKGQGRRTGELFF
DNA: TGTGCCATCAAGGGACAGGGGAGGAGGACCGGGGAGCTGTTTTTT
V: TRBV28
D: TRBD1
J: TRBJ2-2
size: NA

CDR3: CASSVGDGYEQYF
DNA: TGTGCCAGCAGCGTAGGGGACGGCTACGAGCAGTACTTC
V: TRBV9
D: NA
J: TRBJ2-7
size: NA

CDR3: CASSVQGISGNTIYF
DNA: TGTGCCAGCAGCGTACAGGGGATATCTGGAAACACCATATATTTT
V: TRBV9
D: NA
J: TRBJ1-3
size: few

CDR3: CASSLDRGLYNEQFF
DNA: TGTGCCAGCAGCTTAGATAGAGGCCTGTACAATGAGCAGTTCTTC
V: TRBV7-3
D: NA
J: TRBJ2-1
size: NA

CDR3: CASMAAYSNQPQHF
DNA: TGTGCCAGCATGGCGGCATATAGCAATCAGCCCCAGCATTTT
V: TRBV28
D: NA
J: TRBJ1-5
size: NA

CDR3: CASSRGTDTYEQYF
DNA: TGTGCCAGCTCCCGAGGGACAGATACCTACGAGCAGTACTTC
V: TRBV18
D: TRBD1
J: TRBJ2-7
size: NA

CDR3: CAWTGLAGNNEQFF
DNA: TGTGCCTGGACCGGACTAGCGGGAAACAATGAGCAGTTCTTC
V: TRBV30
D: TRBD2
J: TRBJ2-1
size: NA

CDR3: CASSLREGSGNSYEQYF
DNA: TGCGCCAGCAGCCTGAGGGAGGGTAGCGGGAACTCCTACGAGCAGTACTTC
V: TRBV5-1
D: TRBD2
J: TRBJ2-7
size: NA

CDR3: CASSVWGRTDTQYF
DNA: TGTGCCAGCAGTGTTTGGGGCCGCACAGATACGCAGTATTTT
V: TRBV28
D: NA
J: TRBJ2-3
size: once

CDR3: CSVAVGQGDQPQHF
DNA: TGCAGCGTGGCCGTAGGACAGGGGGATCAGCCCCAGCATTTT
V: TRBV29-1
D: TRBD1
J: TRBJ1-5
size: NA

CDR3: CASSLGRGSQETQYF
DNA: TGTGCCAGCAGCCTGGGAAGGGGATCACAAGAGACCCAGTACTTC
V: TRBV9
D: NA
J: TRBJ2-5
size: NA

CDR3: CASNLAGVGEQYF
DNA: TGTGCCAGCAACCTCGCGGGAGTGGGGGAGCAGTACTTC
V: TRBV27
D: TRBD2
J: TRBJ2-7
size: NA

CDR3: CASSTGQFQETQYF
DNA: TGTGCCAGTAGTACCGGACAGTTCCAAGAGACCCAGTACTTC
V: TRBV19
D: NA
J: TRBJ2-5
size: NA

CDR3: CASSLVSLGTGGYEQYF
DNA: TGCGCCAGCAGCTTGGTTTCCCTCGGGACAGGGGGCTACGAGCAGTACTTC
V: TRBV5-1
D: TRBD1
J: TRBJ2-7
size: once

CDR3: CASSPGTTGGNQPQHF
DNA: TGCGCCAGCAGCCCCGGGACCACGGGTGGCAATCAGCCCCAGCATTTT
V: TRBV5-1
D: NA
J: TRBJ1-5
size: few

CDR3: CASSQDLGWDEKLFF
DNA: TGCGCCAGCAGCCAAGATCTTGGGTGGGATGAAAAACTGTTTTTT
V: TRBV4-3
D: NA
J: TRBJ1-4
size: NA

CDR3: CASSYGTGSTEAFF
DNA: TGTGCCAGCAGTTATGGGACAGGGAGCACTGAAGCTTTCTTT
V: TRBV28
D: TRBD1
J: TRBJ1-1
size: NA